This TCR beta chain is drawn from a study of shared clonotypes between healthy human individuals. Study conclusions and caveats: Against clonotypes common to all four donors, non-shared ones had lower generation probabilities.

Assay: immunoSEQ multiplex PCR; the TCRdb copy retains only in-frame clones and omits some. The sample lists roughly 2.2 million clones, roughly 93% occurring once. A split of CD4+ cells into CD45RA+ naive and CD45RA-negative memory subsets was performed. With respect to this clone: What it recognizes is unknown.

CDR3 length: 17 residues. The V gene lost 10 bases and the J gene lost 1 base, with 21 bases spanning the gap. Germline CDR1 and CDR2: SGHNT and YYREEE (reference sequence). Sample: naive CD4+ T cells from PBMCs. Subset defined: CD45RA+ positively selected. The TCR was taken from a man younger than 30 in good health. Some clones in this sample may be carry-over from other donors' samples. V is TRBV5-4 and J is TRBJ2-6; perhaps TRBD2 as D (6 bases). The CDR3 DNA sequence: TGTGCCTTCCCAGAGGGGCTGGGGAGGTCTGGGGCCAACGTCCTGACTTTC. Translating it yields CAFPEGLGRSGANVLTF.